The sequence of this T cell receptor beta chain was determined in a study of cytomegalovirus exposure and HLA in healthy donors. General study points: In a later analysis, parvovirus B19, influenza, CMV and Epstein-Barr virus appeared linked to several top co-occurrence clusters. Exclusion applied to some V segments, including TRBV6-2 and TRBV6-3, as they were indistinguishable.

PCR used 60 Vbeta primers and 13 Jbeta primers. The table came from immunoSEQ multiplex PCR; TCRdb's copy has only in-frame clones and leaves some out. The repertoire holds roughly 190,000 clones, less than 85% seen once, with about 5% in the top ten. Details on this clone: Its antigen is not identified.

This CDR3 has 17 residues. Germline CDR1 SGHDT, CDR2 YYEEEE. After removal of 3 bases from V and 0 bases from J, the junction contained 12 bases not matched to a gene. The TCR originated in a man under 40 in good health and CMV-seropositive. Sequencing was done on a sample of PBMCs. The chain is built from TRBV5-6 and TRBJ2-7; 7 bases align to TRBD2. CDR3 amino acids: CASSYLGRGYTSYEQYF. CDR3 coding DNA: TGTGCCAGCAGCTATTTGGGGCGGGGGTACACCTCCTACGAGCAGTACTTC.